Below are 10 T cell receptor beta chains sequenced from a single sample in a study of regulatory T cells in long-lasting Graves disease. The TCR beta library used iRepertoire HTBI primers with Arm-PCR amplification of CDR3. MiXCR, run by TCRdb on the multiplex PCR reads, gives a single entry per CDR3 protein. Of fewer than 350,000 distinct CDR3 sequences listed, approximately 20% are singletons. Regarding time point: newly diagnosed GD, antithyroid drugs for less than 3 months. Extracted PBMC RNA gave rise to the TCR library. Sequencing was performed on peripheral blood mononuclear cells (PBMCs), taken at new diagnosis, from a patient treated with antithyroid drugs. These TCRs come from a female donor with Graves disease.

This clonotype has ten or more counts. The CDR3 bases are TGTGCCAGCAGTGGAGGGACTACAGATACGCAGTATTTT. Protein: CASSGGTTDTQYF. The V gene is TRBV28, the J gene TRBJ2-3; maybe TRBD2 (6 bases). The length of the CDR3 is 13 residues. Trimming shortened V by 5 bases and J by 3 bases, and 9 bases separated the two germline ends. Per the germline V gene, CDR1 is MDHEN and CDR2 is SYDVKM. The full variable domain, rest sourced from reference TRBV28 and TRBJ2-3, is DVKVTQSSRYLVKRTGEKVFLECVQDMDHENMFWYRQDPGLGLRLIYFSYDVKMKEKGDIPEGYSVSREKKERFSLILESASTNQTSMYLCASSGGTTDTQYFGPGTRLTVL.

This clonotype was observed at least ten times. The gene calls are TRBV11-3 and TRBJ2-3, with TRBD1 as a possible D gene (5 bases). The length of the CDR3 is 13 residues. The V end lost 5 bases, the J end lost 7 bases, and 13 bases lay between the germline ends. CDR1 is SGHNT and CDR2 is YENEEA in the germline V gene. The CDR3, as DNA: TGTGCCAGCAGCCCCCCAGGGCGCAATACGCAGTATTTT. Translating it yields CASSPPGRNTQYF.

This clonotype occurred many times. J is TRBJ1-1 and V is TRBV12-3 or TRBV12-4; no clear D gene. Between the trimmed V and J ends, which lost 8 bases and 1 base, there was a span of 11 bases. This CDR3 contains 13 residues. The CDR3 bases are TGTGCCAGCGGGGTGACCCGGAACACTGAAGCTTTCTTT. Its protein is CASGVTRNTEAFF.

There are many counts of this clonotype. The CDR3 region is CATKTASVSQYF. The CDR3 coding sequence is TGTGCCACCAAGACGGCTTCGGTCTCCCAGTACTTC. The V and J genes are TRBV6-1 and TRBJ2-5; the D is unclear. Trimming removed 10 bases from V and 9 bases from J, with 18 bases in between. The CDR3 runs to 12 residues. The germline CDR1 and CDR2 sequences are MNHNS and SASEGT.

This clonotype appeared many times. The chain has TRBV3-1 and TRBJ2-7; no firm D call. CDR3 size: 14 residues. V dropped 4 bases and J dropped 0 bases, with 10 bases sitting between them. Germline values: CDR1 LGHDT, CDR2 YNNKEL (reference sequence). Here the CDR3 DNA reads TGTGCCAGCAGCCTCAGCCCGAGCTCCTACGAGCAGTACTTC. This sequence encodes CASSLSPSSYEQYF.

This clonotype showed up many times. The chain couples TRBV20-1 to TRBJ2-5; perhaps TRBD2 as D (5 bases). The V gene lost 5 bases and the J gene lost 2 bases, with 15 bases spanning the gap. There are 14 residues in the CDR3. CDR1 and CDR2 from the germline V gene are DFQATT and SNEGSKA (reference sequence). The CDR3 DNA reads as TGCAGTGCTGGAGGTTTCGCCCGACAAGAGACCCAGTACTTC. It encodes CSAGGFARQETQYF.

This clonotype was observed at least ten times. The junction departs from germline at one end; a sequencing error may be responsible. V usage is TRBV6-1 and J usage is TRBJ2-1; D gene uncertain. Germline V gives CDR1 MNHNS, CDR2 SASEGT. The CDR3 has 15 amino acids. The CDR3 is CASSPTQSSHNEQFF. The CDR3 DNA reads TGTGCCAGCAGCCCTACCCAGTCCTCCCACAATGAGCAGTTCTTC.

This clonotype was seen repeatedly, ten times or more. The chain carries TRBV20-1 and TRBJ1-1; D is ambiguous. This CDR3 has 12 amino acids. Germline V gene lookup returns CDR1 DFQATT and CDR2 SNEGSKA (reference sequence). V was trimmed by 6 bases and J by 4 bases, leaving 12 bases between them. The CDR3 nucleotides are TGCAGTGCCGACCCCGGCGGCACTGAAGCTTTCTTT. It specifies CSADPGGTEAFF.

This chain uses TRBV10-3 with TRBJ1-2; D might be TRBD1 (6 bases). Germline CDR1 reads ENHRY; CDR2 reads SYGVKD. V was trimmed by 6 bases and J by 3 bases, leaving 14 bases between them. The CDR3 covers 14 residues. The CDR3 protein is CAIRGTMVDYGYTF. In DNA, the CDR3 is TGTGCCATCAGGGGGACAATGGTAGACTATGGCTACACCTTC.

This clonotype was detected ten times or more. This sequence joins TRBV18 and TRBJ2-5; TRBD1 matches 9 bases. The CDR3 length is 16 residues. CDR1 and CDR2 from the germline V gene are KGHSH and LQKENI. The trim removed 6 bases at V and 2 bases at J, leaving 10 bases unmatched. The CDR3 loop is CASSPESGQGQETQYF. Here the CDR3 DNA reads TGTGCCAGCTCCCCCGAGTCGGGACAGGGACAAGAGACCCAGTACTTC.